Included here is one T cell receptor (beta chain) sequence, with context. Repertoires were generated with immunoSEQ multiplex PCR, while TCRdb's copy carries only in-frame clones and drops some. The sample consists of about 230,000 clones, approximately 85% of them appearing once. This record comes from a study of blood T cell repertoires in COVID-19. Study as a whole: The cDNA or gDNA used as material had been derived from T cells, B-cell-depleted T cells, or PBMCs.

Sample: peripheral blood. The source of this sequence is a man in his forties with acute or convalescent COVID-19.

CDR3 DNA: TGCGCCAGCAGTGACGAATTGGGACAGAGCAATCAGCCCCAGCATTTT. This codes for CASSDELGQSNQPQHF. The chain joins TRBV4-1 to TRBJ1-5, with 7 bases identical to TRBD1. V trimming: 6 bases; J trimming: 1 base; junction bases outside the gene matches: 9. The germline V gene has CDR1 MGHRA and CDR2 YSYEKL. The CDR3 has 16 residues.